These 13 T cell receptor beta chains were all obtained from the same sample, sequenced in a study of CD8+CD57+ T cells in acquired aplastic anemia. The patients chosen for sequencing had shown expansion of CD8+CD57+ cells (detected by flow cytometry). The use of genomic DNA as template underpinned the TCR beta VDJ and CDR3 profiling. TCRdb re-analysed the reads in MiXCR, keeping a single row per CDR3 protein. The table records about 200,000 distinct CDR3 sequences, around three fifths of them present only once. Input material: sorted CD4+, CD8+, or CD8+CD57+ T cells (not recorded which) from PBMCs. Receptors were obtained from a human donor with aplastic anemia.

This clonotype showed up just a few times. This chain links TRBV19 with TRBJ1-5; tentative D call: TRBD1 (5 bases). The ends were cut back, 8 bases at V and 8 bases at J, with 16 bases in the middle. Per germline, CDR1 LNHDA and CDR2 SQIVND (reference sequence). The CDR3 totals 13 residues. This CDR3 is CASHNRSGKPQHF. As DNA, the CDR3 is TGTGCCAGTCACAATCGCTCAGGGAAGCCCCAGCATTTT.

This chain links TRBV20-1 with TRBJ2-7; a weak D match, TRBD1 (6 bases). CDR1 and CDR2 (germline): DFQATT, SNEGSKA (reference sequence). Trimming cost V 3 bases and J 12 bases, with 18 bases left between them. This CDR3 has 12 residues. CDR3 sequence: CSASRVLGQPYF. The DNA of the CDR3 is TGCAGTGCTAGTCGTGTGCTTGGACAGCCGTACTTC.

The J gene is TRBJ2-3, the V gene TRBV11-2, with 10 bases fitting TRBD1. The CDR3 is 15 amino acids. Germline V gene lookup returns CDR1 SGHAT and CDR2 FQNNGV. The V gene end was trimmed by 1 base and the J gene end by 2 bases; junction bases not matched to a gene: 0. CDR3: CASSLGQGATDTQYF. The CDR3, as DNA: TGTGCCAGCAGCTTAGGACAGGGGGCCACAGATACGCAGTATTTT. Full variable domain (rest looked up from reference TRBV11-2 and TRBJ2-3): EAGVAQSPRYKIIEKRQSVAFWCNPISGHATLYWYQQILGQGPKLLIQFQNNGVVDDSQLPKDRFSAERLKGVDSTLKIQPAKLEDSAVYLCASSLGQGATDTQYFGPGTRLTVL.

This rearrangement joins TRBV7-2 to TRBJ1-5; D gene unclear. Trimming left V 1 base short and J 0 bases short, with 7 bases between. CDR1 SGHTA and CDR2 FQGNSA come from the germline V gene. The CDR3 contains 15 residues. The CDR3 nucleotides read TGTGCCAGCAGCTTAGTGCGTAGTAGCAATCAGCCCCAGCATTTT. It is translated as CASSLVRSSNQPQHF. Based on the CDR3 plus reference TRBV7-2 and TRBJ1-5, the full variable domain is GAGVSQSPSNKVTEKGKDVELRCDPISGHTALYWYRQSLGQGLEFLIYFQGNSAPDKSGLPSDRFSAERTGGSVSTLTIQRTQQEDSAVYLCASSLVRSSNQPQHFGDGTRLSIL.

The V call is TRBV15, the J call TRBJ1-3; D gene ambiguous. The germline gives CDR1 LNHNV, CDR2 YYDKDF (reference sequence). V was pared by 5 bases and J by 0 bases, with 11 bases between. The CDR3 is 15 residues long. In DNA form, the CDR3 reads TGTGCCACCAGCTCGAGGGAGGGCTCTGGAAACACCATATATTTT. Amino acids: CATSSREGSGNTIYF.

This clonotype was recorded at least ten times. The V call is TRBV4-1, the J call TRBJ2-7, with TRBD1 matching 7 bases. Germline values: CDR1 MGHRA, CDR2 YSYEKL. Trimming at V came to 1 base and at J to 4 bases, leaving 4 bases not matched to a gene. There are 14 residues in the CDR3. The CDR3 loop reads CASSQGTGLYEQYF. The CDR3 DNA is TGCGCCAGCAGCCAAGGGACAGGCCTGTACGAGCAGTACTTC.

This chain links TRBV19 with TRBJ1-5; TRBD1 matches at 11 bases. V was clipped by 1 base and J by 6 bases; unmatched bases: 2. The CDR3 has 15 residues. From germline, CDR1 is LNHDA and CDR2 SQIVND (reference sequence). CDR3 sequence: CASSIAGTGGQPQHF. The CDR3 nucleotides are TGTGCCAGTAGTATAGCGGGGACAGGGGGTCAGCCCCAGCATTTT.

This clonotype showed up just a few times. This chain uses TRBV27 with TRBJ2-1, with D perhaps TRBD2 (6 bases). Germline loops: CDR1 MNHEY, CDR2 SMNVEV (reference sequence). This CDR3 has 15 amino acids. V was trimmed by 5 bases and J by 2 bases, leaving 13 bases between them. The CDR3: CASSPAGGTYNEQFF. In DNA, the CDR3 is TGTGCCAGCAGTCCCGCCGGGGGTACCTACAATGAGCAGTTCTTC.

The CDR3 sequence is CASSRSGALNTQYF. The CDR3 DNA is TGTGCCAGCAGCCGTTCCGGGGCCCTAAATACCCAGTACTTC. The chain has TRBV5-6 and TRBJ2-5, with D perhaps given as TRBD1 or TRBD2 (5 bases each). This CDR3 region has 14 residues. In germline, CDR1 is SGHDT, CDR2 YYEEEE. With 4 bases removed from V and 8 bases from J, the gap between germline ends came to 18 bases.

V is TRBV9 and J is TRBJ2-5; TRBD2 might be the D (5 bases). Trimming took off 4 bases at V and 7 bases at J, with 14 bases between the two ends. CDR1 and CDR2 (germline): SGDLS, YYNGEE. The CDR3 is made up of 13 amino acids. The CDR3, as DNA: TGTGCCAGCAGCTCTAGCAGTTCGGGGACCCAGTACTTC. It translates to CASSSSSSGTQYF.

The V call is TRBV7-6, the J call TRBJ2-2; possibly TRBD2 for D (6 bases). Germline V gene lookup returns CDR1 SGHVS and CDR2 FNYEAQ. V was trimmed by 1 base and J by 3 bases, leaving 15 bases between them. This CDR3 comprises 17 residues. This CDR3 is CASSLGGDPPYTGELFF. CDR3 in DNA: TGTGCCAGCAGCTTAGGGGGGGATCCCCCCTACACCGGGGAGCTGTTTTTT.

This clonotype was picked up a small number of times. The chain employs TRBV7-8 and TRBJ1-2; possible D gene TRBD1, 5 bases. V lost 5 bases and J 0 bases, leaving 22 bases between the germline ends. Per germline, CDR1 SGHVS and CDR2 FQNEAQ. The CDR3 covers 18 residues. CDR3 region: CASSQRPGRDSSNYGYTF. The CDR3 nucleotides read TGTGCCAGCAGCCAGCGGCCGGGACGGGATAGTTCTAACTATGGCTACACCTTC.

This clonotype has more than one count but fewer than ten. The CDR3 end shows no conserved phenylalanine or tryptophan, and so a read error is likely. No DNA is shown, since the ends of the CDR3 on it are uncertain; the CDR3 is the one TCRdb lists. The chain recombines TRBV4-1 with TRBJ2-6; the DNA was not used to check the table's D call, TRBD2. The CDR3 has 8 amino acids, counting both end residues. Germline CDR1 and CDR2: MGHRA and YSYEKL. CDR3 in amino acids: CASSQDRG.